This T cell receptor beta chain was retrieved from a study of blood T cell repertoires in COVID-19 (dated by TCRdb to the early 2020s). The study in broad terms: Samples from collaborators originated in the United States, Italy and Spain and spanned both the acute and convalescent phases of COVID-19. Samples were obtained from the ongoing ImmuneRACE study (first 160 participants) and from 1,254 subjects provided by 6 global collaborators. HLA class I and class II types, where available, came from metadata supplied by the sample provider rather than from assay-based typing. A freely available public database, intended as a resource for researchers studying the immune response to SARS-CoV-2, is where the repertoires were released. The dataset comprised deeply sampled blood TCRbeta repertoires from subjects exposed to, actively infected with, or recovered from COVID-19. A de-identified subject ID, COVID-19 status, age in years and sex were almost always included in the sample metadata. The prospective study material was composed of cDNA or gDNA derived from T cells, B-cell-depleted T cells, or PBMCs.

At the junction V is shortened by 8 bases and J by 4 bases; bases outside the gene matches: 12. Reading the germline V gene gives CDR1 ENHRY and CDR2 SYGVKD. Counted from cysteine to phenylalanine, this CDR3 has 17 amino acids. Only CDR3 DNA is held: 51 bases, read in frame from base 1. The collaborating institutions used their own protocols to collect whole blood in K2EDTA tubes. For TCRbeta analysis, collaborators shipped samples as frozen whole blood, isolated PBMCs, or DNA extracted from either of those sample types. TCRbeta CDR3 regions were amplified from genomic DNA by means of the immunoSEQ Assay, a bias-controlled multiplex PCR. In the source study's methods: The number of nucleated cells in each sample was estimated by amplification of reference gene primers within the assay. Sequence reads were collapsed and filtered to measure the absolute abundance of every unique TCRbeta CDR3 rearrangement. For each sample, productive Simpson clonality was calculated by taking the square root of Simpson's diversity index across productive rearrangements. TCRdb provides this immuneACCESS table in a form limited to in-frame rearrangements. Some clones are lacking; in checked studies, under half of them reflect an unresolved V gene, and why the rest are absent is not known. The V and J calls and clone size come from that table; D and trimming were worked out from the DNA. This sample has 140,000 to 150,000 clones in its table, and around 89% of those were observed once. Together, the top ten hold around 3% of the sample.

To note about this clone: Its cognate antigen has yet to be identified. Qualities for individual bases were not recorded, and no much larger clone is one base off.

The paper's findings and limits, for the study overall: The quantity of clinical and demographic metadata differed by source and by participant and was supplied without curation.

The chain couples TRBV10-3 to TRBJ2-7, and TRBD2 aligns with 15 junction nucleotides. The TCR sequence derives from a man aged 60-69 years with active or convalescent COVID-19. Sequences were obtained from peripheral blood. DNA sequence: TGTGCCATCCGAGCGACCATGGGACTAGCGGGGGGATACGAGCAGTACTTC. The resulting protein is CAIRATMGLAGGYEQYF.